This entry lists 22 T cell receptor beta chains sequenced from one sample in a study of graft-versus-host responses after intestinal transplantation. These receptors lack a known antigen. Clones were sequenced by immunoSEQ multiplex PCR, and TCRdb holds only the in-frame ones, with some missing. The data hold roughly 100,000 clones, with roughly 93% observed a single time. Sequenced material: unstimulated CD8+ T cells sorted from spleen or lymph node cells, taken before intestinal transplant. Receptor source: a human donor who received an intestinal transplant.

The chain uses TRBV5-6 and TRBJ1-2; TRBD1 aligns across 7 bases. V was clipped by 2 bases and J by 10 bases; unmatched bases: 17. The CDR3 length is 16 residues. Germline loops: CDR1 SGHDT, CDR2 YYEEEE. CDR3 sequence reads: CASSLWPGQIDPDYTF. Here the CDR3 DNA reads TGTGCCAGCAGCTTATGGCCGGGACAGATAGACCCTGACTACACCTTC.

J is TRBJ2-5 and V is TRBV29-1; tentatively, D is TRBD1 or TRBD2 (5 bases each). The CDR3 extends over 14 amino acids. Trimming stripped 1 base from V and 3 bases from J, with 12 bases between. From germline, CDR1 is SQVTM and CDR2 ANQGSEA. The CDR3 nucleotides read TGCAGCGTTGAAGTCGGGACCAATAAAGAGACCCAGTACTTC. This gives the protein CSVEVGTNKETQYF.

This chain links TRBV7-8 with TRBJ2-5; D is possibly TRBD1 (5 bases). Looked up from germline, CDR1 is SGHVS and CDR2 is FQNEAQ. V lost 2 bases and J 1 base, leaving 11 bases between the germline ends. The CDR3 contains 15 residues. The CDR3 sequence is CASSLLDTIQETQYF. The CDR3 nucleotides read TGTGCCAGCAGCTTACTGGACACCATCCAAGAGACCCAGTACTTC.

The genes are TRBV6-1 and TRBJ1-4, with TRBD1 matching 7 bases. The CDR3 loop spans 13 amino acids. Germline CDR1 reads MNHNS; CDR2 reads SASEGT. V lost 1 base to trimming and J lost 16 bases; unmatched junction nucleotides: 9. CDR3 DNA: TGTGCCAGCAGTGAAGGAGGGGGCGGTATAAGGTTTTTT. Its translation: CASSEGGGGIRFF.

The chain combines TRBV19 with TRBJ2-7, with D unclear. This CDR3 has 13 residues. Trimming pared 3 bases from V and 2 bases from J, leaving 8 bases between. Germline V lookup: CDR1 LNHDA, CDR2 SQIVND (reference sequence). The CDR3 nucleotides are TGTGCCAGTAGTATCGACGACACCTACGAGCAGTACTTC. Protein product: CASSIDDTYEQYF.

J is TRBJ2-7 and V is TRBV7-9; D remains unclear. This CDR3 contains 15 residues. CDR1 is SEHNR and CDR2 is FQNEAQ in the germline V gene (reference sequence). Trimming cost V 2 bases and J 4 bases, with 15 bases left between them. The CDR3 sequence is CASSLTKGPEYEQYF. The CDR3 DNA follows: TGTGCCAGCAGCTTAACCAAGGGCCCGGAGTACGAGCAGTACTTC.

The chain links TRBV6-6 to TRBJ2-1; 8 bases agree with TRBD2. CDR3 length equals 15 residues. The trim removed 6 bases at V and 4 bases at J, leaving 8 bases unmatched. Germline V gives CDR1 MNHNY, CDR2 SVGAGI (reference sequence). CDR3 loop: CASSSGGAGYNEQFF. DNA of the CDR3: TGTGCCAGCAGCTCCGGGGGGGCCGGTTACAATGAGCAGTTCTTC.

V usage is TRBV5-1 and J usage is TRBJ2-5; unclear D gene. This CDR3 is built from 15 residues. The ends were cut back, 0 bases at V and 0 bases at J, with 9 bases in the middle. CDR1 is SGHRS, CDR2 YFSETQ, per germline. The CDR3 bases are TGCGCCAGCAGCTTGGCGACTGGGTACCAAGAGACCCAGTACTTC. Its protein is CASSLATGYQETQYF. Supplemented by reference TRBV5-1 and TRBJ2-5, the full variable domain reads KAGVTQTPRYLIKTRGQQVTLSCSPISGHRSVSWYQQTPGQGLQFLFEYFSETQRNKGNFPGRFSGRQFSNSRSEMNVSTLELGDSALYLCASSLATGYQETQYFGPGTRLLVL.

This chain links TRBV10-2 with TRBJ1-2; TRBD1 might be the D (6 bases). Trimming pared 6 bases from V and 0 bases from J, leaving 20 bases between. Germline V gene sequence: CDR1 WSHSY, CDR2 SAAADI. CDR3 length: 17 residues. The CDR3 reads CASSGQFQSDPNYGYTF. DNA for the CDR3: TGCGCCAGCAGCGGACAGTTCCAATCGGACCCTAACTATGGCTACACCTTC.

This rearrangement joins TRBV2 to TRBJ2-1; a possible D gene is TRBD2 (6 bases). Germline V gene data show CDR1 as SNHLY and CDR2 as FYNNEI. V was clipped by 3 bases and J by 7 bases, with 19 bases between them. CDR3 length: 16 amino acids. Written as DNA, the CDR3 is TGTGCCAGCAGTGATATGCGGGGTTTATCGTGGAATGAGCAGTTCTTC. Translation gives CASSDMRGLSWNEQFF.

The CDR3 DNA follows: TGTGCCAGCAGCTTAGGACTAGCGGGGGATCAAGAGACCCAGTACTTC. It yields the protein CASSLGLAGDQETQYF. J is TRBJ2-5 and V is TRBV11-2; 12 positions match TRBD2. Germline V gene sequence: CDR1 SGHAT, CDR2 FQNNGV. This CDR3 spans 16 amino acids. Unmatched junction bases numbered 2, after V lost 1 base and J lost 2 bases.

The chain is built from TRBV4-1 and TRBJ2-1; D gene ambiguous. Germline V CDR1 and CDR2: MGHRA, YSYEKL. CDR3 length: 11 residues. The V end was cut by 6 bases, the J end by 7 bases, with 7 bases between. CDR3 bases: TGCGCCAGCAGTGTGGGTAATGAGCAGTTCTTC. It yields the protein CASSVGNEQFF.

The V and J genes are TRBV6-5 and TRBJ2-5; 7 positions agree with TRBD2. V trimming: 5 bases; J trimming: 5 bases; junction bases outside the gene matches: 5. The CDR3 is made up of 13 amino acids. Germline-derived CDR1 and CDR2 are MNHEY and SVGAGI. The CDR3 sequence: CASSGGVRETQYF. CDR3 bases: TGTGCCAGCAGTGGGGGGGTGAGGGAGACCCAGTACTTC.

The gene calls are TRBV7-8 and TRBJ2-5; the match to TRBD2 covers 14 bases. CDR3 length equals 16 residues. Germline CDR1 and CDR2: SGHVS and FQNEAQ. Trimming at V came to 5 bases and at J to 5 bases, leaving 7 bases not matched to a gene. CDR3 DNA sequence: TGTGCCAGCAGCAGACTAGCGGGGGGGCCCGGGGAGACCCAGTACTTC. Translating it yields CASSRLAGGPGETQYF.

The chain carries TRBV19 and TRBJ2-7, with D tentatively TRBD1 or TRBD2 (6 bases each). The CDR3 runs to 13 residues. From germline, CDR1 is LNHDA and CDR2 SQIVND (reference sequence). Trimming removed 5 bases at V and 4 bases at J, with 12 bases between. The CDR3 nucleotides are TGTGCCAGTAGTCCAGGGGACTTTTACGAGCAGTACTTC. This sequence encodes CASSPGDFYEQYF.

This sequence joins TRBV2 and TRBJ1-6; tentative D call: TRBD1 (5 bases). This CDR3 is 17 amino acids long. In germline, CDR1 is SNHLY, CDR2 FYNNEI. With 7 bases removed from V and 0 bases from J, the gap between germline ends came to 16 bases. As DNA, the CDR3 is TGTGCCAGCAAAAAGGACACGAGCAACTCCTATAATTCACCCCTCCACTTT. Translating it yields CASKKDTSNSYNSPLHF.

The CDR3 region has the DNA TGTGCCAGCAGCCAACCACTAGCGGGGGGGCCCAATGAGCAGTTCTTC. This sequence encodes CASSQPLAGGPNEQFF. The chain uses TRBV4-2 and TRBJ2-1; the match to TRBD2 covers 13 bases. CDR1 LGHNA and CDR2 YNFKEQ come from the germline V gene. The CDR3 has 16 amino acids. After removal of 2 bases from V and 6 bases from J, the junction contained 4 bases not matched to a gene.

The chain combines TRBV23-1 with TRBJ1-4; 8 bases line up with TRBD1. TRBV23-1 is an ORF, with its function uncertain. With V trimmed by 0 bases and J by 7 bases, 7 bases remained unmatched. The CDR3 runs to 16 residues. The CDR3 loop reads CASSQSVQGGGEKLFF. CDR3 bases: TGCGCCAGCAGTCAATCGGTACAGGGGGGGGGTGAAAAACTGTTTTTT.

This clone has a handful of counts. The DNA of the CDR3 is TGTGCCAGTAGTATCGGACTACCCACGGAGCAGTACTTC. Amino acid sequence: CASSIGLPTEQYF. The chain couples TRBV19 to TRBJ2-7; TRBD2 is a possible D gene (6 bases). This CDR3 has 13 residues. Trimming removed 3 bases at V and 7 bases at J, with 13 bases between. Germline V gene sequence: CDR1 LNHDA, CDR2 SQIVND (reference sequence).

This rearrangement joins TRBV27 to TRBJ2-7; 12 bases fit TRBD2. Losses at the gene ends were 4 bases for V and 3 bases for J; bases not matched to a gene: 1. CDR1 is MNHEY, CDR2 SMNVEV, per germline (reference sequence). The CDR3 is 14 amino acids. The CDR3 bases are TGTGCCAGCAGTTCGACTAGCGGGGGCTACGAGCAGTACTTC. Amino acids: CASSSTSGGYEQYF.

This clone was detected only once. V usage is TRBV5-5 and J usage is TRBJ2-5, with 14 bases identical to TRBD2. CDR1 SGHKS and CDR2 YYEKEE come from the germline V gene (reference sequence). CDR3 length: 16 amino acids. The J segment lost 1 base and the V segment lost 4 bases, leaving 3 bases of the junction unmatched. CDR3 loop: CASSRLAGGTQETQYF. CDR3 DNA: TGTGCCAGCAGCAGACTAGCGGGGGGGACCCAAGAGACCCAGTACTTC.

The rearrangement links TRBV5-1 to TRBJ2-7; possible D gene TRBD2, 5 bases. CDR1 is SGHRS and CDR2 is YFSETQ in the germline V gene. This CDR3 has 13 residues. The V gene lost 6 bases and the J gene lost 0 bases, with 10 bases spanning the gap. CDR3 sequence: CASISDSSYEQYF. The CDR3 nucleotides are TGCGCCAGCATCTCGGACTCCTCCTACGAGCAGTACTTC. Using reference TRBV5-1 and TRBJ2-7 for the parts outside the CDR3, the full variable domain is KAGVTQTPRYLIKTRGQQVTLSCSPISGHRSVSWYQQTPGQGLQFLFEYFSETQRNKGNFPGRFSGRQFSNSRSEMNVSTLELGDSALYLCASISDSSYEQYFGPGTRLTVT.